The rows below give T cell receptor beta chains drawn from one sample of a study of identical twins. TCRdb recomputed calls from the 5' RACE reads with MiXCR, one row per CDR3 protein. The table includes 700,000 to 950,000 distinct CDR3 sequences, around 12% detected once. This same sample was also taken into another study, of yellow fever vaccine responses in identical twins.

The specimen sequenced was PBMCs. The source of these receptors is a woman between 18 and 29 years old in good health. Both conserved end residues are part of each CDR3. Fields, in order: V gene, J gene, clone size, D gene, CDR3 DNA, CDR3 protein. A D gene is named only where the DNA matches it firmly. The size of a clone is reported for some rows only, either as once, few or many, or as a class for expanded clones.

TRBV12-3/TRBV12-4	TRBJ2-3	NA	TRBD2	TGTGCCAGCAGTTTACGGCTAGCGGGGCGAATCGGAGATACGCAGTATTTT	CASSLRLAGRIGDTQYF
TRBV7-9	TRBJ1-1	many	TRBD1	TGTGCCAGCAGCCCCAGGGACAGATCCATGAACACTGAAGCTTTCTTT	CASSPRDRSMNTEAFF
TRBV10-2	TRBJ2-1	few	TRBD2	TGCGCCAGCAGCTTAGCTAGCGGGAGGACGGGTGAGCAGTTCTTC	CASSLASGRTGEQFF
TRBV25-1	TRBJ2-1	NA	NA	TGTGCCAGCAGTGAGTCAGGGGCGAACGAGCAGTTCTTC	CASSESGANEQFF
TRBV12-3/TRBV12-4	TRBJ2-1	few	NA	TGTGCCAGCACCCCGTGGGGGGGCCTCAGCAATGAGCAGTTCTTC	CASTPWGGLSNEQFF
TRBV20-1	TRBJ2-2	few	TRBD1	TGCAGTGCCAGGGACAGGGGGCAGGGGAACACCGGGGAGCTGTTTTTT	CSARDRGQGNTGELFF
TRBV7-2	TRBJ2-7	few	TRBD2	TGTGCCAGCAGGACTAGCGGGAAACGCTACGAGCAGTACTTC	CASRTSGKRYEQYF
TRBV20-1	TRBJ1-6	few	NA	TGCAGTGCTAGAGATTTCCAGGGGAGCTCCTATAATTCACCCCTCCACTTT	CSARDFQGSSYNSPLHF
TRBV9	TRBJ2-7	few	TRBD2	TGTGCCAGCAGCGTAGCTCTAGCGGGAGAAATATACGAGCAGTACTTC	CASSVALAGEIYEQYF
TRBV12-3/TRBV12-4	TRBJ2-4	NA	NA	TGTGCCAGCAGTAGACAAGCGGGTCTCTCCAAAAACATTCAGTACTTC	CASSRQAGLSKNIQYF
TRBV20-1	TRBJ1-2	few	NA	TGCAGTGCTAGGGACAGTTCGAGCAACTATGGCTACACCTTC	CSARDSSSNYGYTF
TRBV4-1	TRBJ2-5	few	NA	TGCGCCAGCAGCCAAGTCTCTTCTAGCGAGACCCAGTACTTC	CASSQVSSSETQYF
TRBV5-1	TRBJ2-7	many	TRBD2	TGCGCCAGCAGCTTGGAAGGTAGCGGGAGCTACGAGCAGTACTTC	CASSLEGSGSYEQYF
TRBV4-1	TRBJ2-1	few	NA	TGCGCCAGCAGCCAAGATCGCCGAATCGGAGGCGAGTTCTTC	CASSQDRRIGGEFF
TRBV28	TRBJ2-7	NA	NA	TGTGCCAGCAACCCTACACACTCCTACGAGCAGTACTTC	CASNPTHSYEQYF
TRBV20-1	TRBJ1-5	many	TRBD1	TGCAGTGCTAGGGGGTCCGCGGGCAGGGGGCGAAATCAGCCCCAGCATTTT	CSARGSAGRGRNQPQHF
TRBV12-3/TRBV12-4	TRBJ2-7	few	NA	TGTGCCAGCAGTAAGTGGGACTCCTACGAGCAGTACTTC	CASSKWDSYEQYF
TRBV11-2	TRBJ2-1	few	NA	TGTGCCAGCAGCTTAGGTCCCCCCGGGGCTGAGCAGTTCTTC	CASSLGPPGAEQFF
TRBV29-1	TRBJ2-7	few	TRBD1	TGCAGCGTGCTCCGGGACAGGGAAAGCGAGCAGTACTTC	CSVLRDRESEQYF
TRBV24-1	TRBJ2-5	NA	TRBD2	TGTGCCACCAGTGACCCCGGGAGCGGGGGCCAAGAGACCCAGTACTTC	CATSDPGSGGQETQYF
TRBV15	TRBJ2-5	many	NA	TGTGCCACCAGCAGAGTGGGAGTGACTCAAGAGACCCAGTACTTC	CATSRVGVTQETQYF
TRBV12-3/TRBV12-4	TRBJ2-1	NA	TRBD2	TGTGCCACCAGCCGGACTAGCGAGTACAATGAGCAGTTCTTC	CATSRTSEYNEQFF
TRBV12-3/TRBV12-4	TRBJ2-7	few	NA	TGTGCCAGCAGCAACCGGGGCCAACCTGGGAACGAGCAGTACTTC	CASSNRGQPGNEQYF
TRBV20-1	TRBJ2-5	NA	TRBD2	TGCAGTGCTAGAGATCAGGGACTAGCGGGAGTTTGGGAGACCCAGTACTTC	CSARDQGLAGVWETQYF
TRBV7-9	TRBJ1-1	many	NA	TGTGCCAGCATCTTGAGGGGGAACACTGAAGCTTTCTTT	CASILRGNTEAFF
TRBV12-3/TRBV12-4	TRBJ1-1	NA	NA	TGTGCCAGCACCCGATGGGGGGGCGCCGACACTGAAGCTTTCTTT	CASTRWGGADTEAFF